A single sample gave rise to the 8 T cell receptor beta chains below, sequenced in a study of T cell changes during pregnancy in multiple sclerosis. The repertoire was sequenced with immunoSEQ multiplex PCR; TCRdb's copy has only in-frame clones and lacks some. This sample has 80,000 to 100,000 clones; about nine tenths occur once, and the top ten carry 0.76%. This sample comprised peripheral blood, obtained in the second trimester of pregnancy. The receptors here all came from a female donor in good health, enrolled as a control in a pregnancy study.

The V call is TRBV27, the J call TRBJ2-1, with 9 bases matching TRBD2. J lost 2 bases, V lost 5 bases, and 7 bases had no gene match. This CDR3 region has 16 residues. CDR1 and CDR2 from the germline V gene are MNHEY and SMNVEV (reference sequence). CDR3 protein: CASSTASGATYNEQFF. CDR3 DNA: TGTGCCAGCAGTACCGCTAGCGGGGCGACCTACAATGAGCAGTTCTTC.

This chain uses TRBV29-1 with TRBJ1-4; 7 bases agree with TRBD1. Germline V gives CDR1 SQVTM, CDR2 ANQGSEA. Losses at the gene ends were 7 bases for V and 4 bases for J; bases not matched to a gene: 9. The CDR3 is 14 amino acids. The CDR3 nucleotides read TGCAGCGCCAGACAGGGCGCCGTTAATGAAAAACTGTTTTTT. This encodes CSARQGAVNEKLFF.

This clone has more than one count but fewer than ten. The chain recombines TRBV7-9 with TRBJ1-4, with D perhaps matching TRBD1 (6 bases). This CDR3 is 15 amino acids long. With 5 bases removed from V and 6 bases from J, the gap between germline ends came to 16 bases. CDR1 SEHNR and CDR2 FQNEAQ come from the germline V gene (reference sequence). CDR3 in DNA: TGTGCCAGCAGCAGTAGACAAAGGGGGTATGAAAAACTGTTTTTT. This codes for CASSSRQRGYEKLFF.

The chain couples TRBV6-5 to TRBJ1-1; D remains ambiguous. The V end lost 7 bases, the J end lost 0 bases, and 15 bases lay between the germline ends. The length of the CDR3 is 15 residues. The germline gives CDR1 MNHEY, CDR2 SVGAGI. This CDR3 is CASTPYGNLNTEAFF. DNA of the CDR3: TGTGCCAGCACCCCTTACGGGAACTTGAACACTGAAGCTTTCTTT.

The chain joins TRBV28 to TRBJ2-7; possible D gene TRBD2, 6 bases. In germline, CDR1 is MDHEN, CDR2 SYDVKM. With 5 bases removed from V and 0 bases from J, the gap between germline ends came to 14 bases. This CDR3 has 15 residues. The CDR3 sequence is CASSPSGSPSYEQYF. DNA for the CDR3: TGTGCCAGCAGTCCCTCCGGGAGTCCCTCCTACGAGCAGTACTTC.

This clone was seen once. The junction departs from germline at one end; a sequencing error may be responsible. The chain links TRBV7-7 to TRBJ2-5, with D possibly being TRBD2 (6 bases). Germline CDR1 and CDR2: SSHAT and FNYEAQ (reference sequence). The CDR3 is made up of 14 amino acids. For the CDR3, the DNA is TGTGCTAGCAGCTTAGATGGAGGGAAAGAGACCCAGTACTTC. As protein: CASSLDGGKETQYF.

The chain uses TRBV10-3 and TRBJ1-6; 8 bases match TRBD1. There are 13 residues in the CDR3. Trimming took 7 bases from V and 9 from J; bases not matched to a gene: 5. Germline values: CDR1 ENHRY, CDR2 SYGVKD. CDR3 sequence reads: CAITGTGLSPLHF. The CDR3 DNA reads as TGTGCCATCACCGGGACAGGTCTTTCACCCCTCCACTTT.

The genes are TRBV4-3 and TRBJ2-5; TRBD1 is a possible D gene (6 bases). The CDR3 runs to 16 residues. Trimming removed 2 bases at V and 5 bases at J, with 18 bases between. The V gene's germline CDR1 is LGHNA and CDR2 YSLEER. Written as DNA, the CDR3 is TGCGCCAGCAGCCAACAGGGGCCCTACCGAAAGGAGACCCAGTACTTC. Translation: CASSQQGPYRKETQYF.